This record covers a single T cell receptor beta chain. The antigen remains unidentified. The sample belongs to a study of cytomegalovirus exposure and HLA in healthy donors. The donors comprised healthy bone marrow donors. Whole-study results and caveats: By HLA locus, TCR association rates varied in a later analysis, with DRB1 showing the most and HLA-C the fewest. Across donors, most TCRs were seen rarely, yet some public ones were widespread. The authors considered a cluster of highly shared sequence variants likely to be a sequencing artifact.

This CDR3 has 14 amino acids. Germline lookup yields CDR1 MGHDK and CDR2 SYGVNS. Trimming stripped 1 base from V and 3 bases from J, with 10 bases between. Use of 60 Vbeta and 13 Jbeta primers characterized the PCR. TCRdb's copy holds only in-frame clones and misses some; the assay was immunoSEQ multiplex PCR. The sample consists of about 200,000 clones, 83% of them appearing once. The receptor comes from a man between 40 and 49 years old in good health and CMV-seropositive. V usage is TRBV25-1 and J usage is TRBJ2-7; a weak D match, TRBD1 (6 bases). The sample comprised PBMCs. The CDR3 sequence: CASSEFGQSYEQYF. The DNA for the CDR3 is TGTGCCAGCAGTGAATTTGGACAGAGCTACGAGCAGTACTTC.